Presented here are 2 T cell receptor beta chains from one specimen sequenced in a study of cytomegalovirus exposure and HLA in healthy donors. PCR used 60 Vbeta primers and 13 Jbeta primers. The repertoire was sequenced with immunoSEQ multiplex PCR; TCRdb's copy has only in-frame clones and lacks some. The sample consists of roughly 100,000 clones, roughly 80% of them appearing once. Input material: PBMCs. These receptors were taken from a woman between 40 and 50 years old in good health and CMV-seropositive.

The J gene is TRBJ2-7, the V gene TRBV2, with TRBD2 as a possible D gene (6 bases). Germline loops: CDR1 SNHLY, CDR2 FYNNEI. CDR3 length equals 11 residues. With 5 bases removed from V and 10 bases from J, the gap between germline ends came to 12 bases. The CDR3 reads CASSSTSSQYF. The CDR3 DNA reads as TGTGCCAGCAGTTCTACTAGCTCTCAGTACTTC.

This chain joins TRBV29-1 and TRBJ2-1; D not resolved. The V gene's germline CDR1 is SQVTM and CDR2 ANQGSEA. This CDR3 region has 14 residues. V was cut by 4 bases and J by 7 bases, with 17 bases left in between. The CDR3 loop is CSVVVQEARNEQFF. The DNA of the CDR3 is TGCAGCGTTGTGGTGCAAGAGGCACGTAATGAGCAGTTCTTC.